These T cell receptor beta chains were read from a single sample in a study of T cells in Graves' hyperthyroidism and ophthalmopathy. Using its own MiXCR run on the multiplex PCR reads, TCRdb lists one record per CDR3 protein. The data contain around 190,000 distinct CDR3 sequences, 15% to 20% of them singletons. Sample: blood. The receptors here all came from a woman in her fifties or sixties with Graves' hyperthyroidism. The CDR3 runs from the conserved cysteine through the conserved F or W. Each record gives: J gene, V gene, D gene, clone size, CDR3 length, CDR3 DNA, CDR3 protein. D genes are given only for firm matches. Clone sizes are given selectively: once, few, many, or a class where the clone is expanded.

J gene: TRBJ1-2; V gene: TRBV20-1; D gene: TRBD1; clone size: many; CDR3 length: 13; CDR3 DNA: TGCAGTGCTAGGGACAGGTGGAACTATGGCTACACCTTC; CDR3 protein: CSARDRWNYGYTF
J gene: TRBJ2-2; V gene: TRBV11-1; D gene: .; clone size: many; CDR3 length: 14; CDR3 DNA: TGTGCCAGCAGCACCGGGCGATCAACCGGGGAGCTGTTTTTT; CDR3 protein: CASSTGRSTGELFF
J gene: TRBJ2-1; V gene: TRBV7-2; D gene: TRBD2; clone size: .; CDR3 length: 16; CDR3 DNA: TGTGCCAGCAGCTTAGGAGCTAGCGGAGCCTACAATGAGCAGTTCTTC; CDR3 protein: CASSLGASGAYNEQFF
J gene: TRBJ1-2; V gene: TRBV3-1; D gene: TRBD1; clone size: many; CDR3 length: 12; CDR3 DNA: TGTGCCAGCAGGCAGAACAGGGGTGGCTACACCTTC; CDR3 protein: CASRQNRGGYTF
J gene: TRBJ1-4; V gene: TRBV7-3; D gene: TRBD1; clone size: .; CDR3 length: 13; CDR3 DNA: TGTGCCAGCAGCGGACAGGGAGATGAAAAACTGTTTTTT; CDR3 protein: CASSGQGDEKLFF
J gene: TRBJ1-5; V gene: TRBV6-1; D gene: .; clone size: many; CDR3 length: 14; CDR3 DNA: TGTGCCAGCAAATCACGGATTAGCAATCAGCCCCAGCATTTT; CDR3 protein: CASKSRISNQPQHF
J gene: TRBJ2-3; V gene: TRBV5-8; D gene: TRBD1; clone size: many; CDR3 length: 16; CDR3 DNA: TGTGCCAGCAGCTCCTCCTTGGGACAGGCAACAGATACGCAGTATTTT; CDR3 protein: CASSSSLGQATDTQYF
J gene: TRBJ1-4; V gene: TRBV11-2; D gene: .; clone size: many; CDR3 length: 14; CDR3 DNA: TGTGCCAGCAGCTTAGAGTATGCGAGCGAAAAACTGTTTTTT; CDR3 protein: CASSLEYASEKLFF
J gene: TRBJ1-1; V gene: TRBV4-1; D gene: .; clone size: .; CDR3 length: 15; CDR3 DNA: TGCGCCAGCAGCCAAGATTTTTTGGGGGGAACTGAAGCTTTCTTT; CDR3 protein: CASSQDFLGGTEAFF
J gene: TRBJ2-7; V gene: TRBV19; D gene: .; clone size: .; CDR3 length: 17; CDR3 DNA: TGTGCCAGTAGTATAGCTAGCCCTCCTCAGGGGCCCTACGAGCAGTACTTC; CDR3 protein: CASSIASPPQGPYEQYF
J gene: TRBJ1-3; V gene: TRBV6-2/TRBV6-3; D gene: .; clone size: few; CDR3 length: 16; CDR3 DNA: TGTGCCAGCAGTTACTCGACAGAACGCTCTGGAAACACCATATATTTT; CDR3 protein: CASSYSTERSGNTIYF
J gene: TRBJ1-3; V gene: TRBV7-9; D gene: TRBD1; clone size: many; CDR3 length: 17; CDR3 DNA: TGTGCCAGCAGCTTCGGGACAGGCCCCGTTTCTGGAAACACCATATATTTT; CDR3 protein: CASSFGTGPVSGNTIYF
J gene: TRBJ2-5; V gene: TRBV27; D gene: TRBD2; clone size: many; CDR3 length: 16; CDR3 DNA: TGTGCCAGCAGTTTAGCTAGCGGGGGGCCCCCAGAGACCCAGTACTTC; CDR3 protein: CASSLASGGPPETQYF
J gene: TRBJ2-7; V gene: TRBV3-1; D gene: TRBD1; clone size: many; CDR3 length: 15; CDR3 DNA: TGTGCCAGCAGCCAGGAAGGGACAGGGCCCTACGAGCAGTACTTC; CDR3 protein: CASSQEGTGPYEQYF
J gene: TRBJ2-6; V gene: TRBV9; D gene: .; clone size: many; CDR3 length: 17; CDR3 DNA: TGTGCCAGCAGCGTCGGACACTCGAGCTCTGGGGCCAACGTCCTGACTTTC; CDR3 protein: CASSVGHSSSGANVLTF
J gene: TRBJ1-3; V gene: TRBV12-3/TRBV12-4; D gene: .; clone size: many; CDR3 length: 12; CDR3 DNA: TGTGCCAGCAGTTTACACGGAAACACCATATATTTT; CDR3 protein: CASSLHGNTIYF
J gene: TRBJ2-2; V gene: TRBV6-6; D gene: .; clone size: many; CDR3 length: 15; CDR3 DNA: TGTGCCAGCAGTTACGAGGGGGGGCGGACCGGGGAGCTGTTTTTT; CDR3 protein: CASSYEGGRTGELFF
J gene: TRBJ2-2; V gene: TRBV27; D gene: .; clone size: many; CDR3 length: 15; CDR3 DNA: TGTGCCAGTTTCCCTCAGGGGCTGAACACCGGGGAGCTGTTTTTT; CDR3 protein: CASFPQGLNTGELFF
J gene: TRBJ2-3; V gene: TRBV7-3; D gene: TRBD1; clone size: many; CDR3 length: 15; CDR3 DNA: TGTGCCAGCAGCTTAACAGGGGGCCCCACAGATACGCAGTATTTT; CDR3 protein: CASSLTGGPTDTQYF
J gene: TRBJ1-1; V gene: TRBV20-1; D gene: .; clone size: many; CDR3 length: 14; CDR3 DNA: TGCAGTGCTAGTGGGGGCAACATGAACACTGAAGCTTTCTTT; CDR3 protein: CSASGGNMNTEAFF
J gene: TRBJ2-1; V gene: TRBV6-4; D gene: .; clone size: .; CDR3 length: 13; CDR3 DNA: TGTGCCAGCAGTGTGACTCCAAACAATGAGCAGCTCTTC; CDR3 protein: CASSVTPNNEQLF
J gene: TRBJ1-2; V gene: TRBV2; D gene: TRBD1; clone size: .; CDR3 length: 13; CDR3 DNA: TGTGCCAGCAGTGGACAGGGGGCCCTCCGCTACACCTTC; CDR3 protein: CASSGQGALRYTF
J gene: TRBJ2-7; V gene: TRBV20-1; D gene: .; clone size: many; CDR3 length: 12; CDR3 DNA: TGCAGTGCTAGAGAATGGGGGAACGAGCAGTACTTC; CDR3 protein: CSAREWGNEQYF
J gene: TRBJ2-5; V gene: TRBV11-2; D gene: .; clone size: many; CDR3 length: 18; CDR3 DNA: TGTGCCAGCAGCTCTATCCGTGAAGGCGTCGGGTTGATAGAGACCCAGTACTTC; CDR3 protein: CASSSIREGVGLIETQYF
J gene: TRBJ1-1; V gene: TRBV20-1; D gene: .; clone size: many; CDR3 length: 14; CDR3 DNA: TGCAGTGCTAGTAACGAGCTAGGGAACACTGAAGCTTTCTTT; CDR3 protein: CSASNELGNTEAFF
J gene: TRBJ1-2; V gene: TRBV19; D gene: .; clone size: many; CDR3 length: 11; CDR3 DNA: TGTGCCAGTAAACAACAGGGAAGCTACACCTTC; CDR3 protein: CASKQQGSYTF
J gene: TRBJ1-1; V gene: TRBV27; D gene: .; clone size: many; CDR3 length: 13; CDR3 DNA: TGTGCCAGCAGCCCCTTAAGGGCCCCTGAAGCTTTCTTT; CDR3 protein: CASSPLRAPEAFF
J gene: TRBJ2-2; V gene: TRBV3-1; D gene: TRBD2; clone size: .; CDR3 length: 17; CDR3 DNA: TGTGCCAGCAGCCAACTAGCGGGGGCCGGGAACACCGGGGAGCTGTTTTTT; CDR3 protein: CASSQLAGAGNTGELFF
J gene: TRBJ1-2; V gene: TRBV7-3; D gene: TRBD1; clone size: once; CDR3 length: 17; CDR3 DNA: TGTGCCAGCAGCTTAACGAGTCCCGGGACAGGGAGGCATGGCTACACCTTC; CDR3 protein: CASSLTSPGTGRHGYTF
J gene: TRBJ2-3; V gene: TRBV7-9; D gene: TRBD1; clone size: few; CDR3 length: 16; CDR3 DNA: TGTGCCAGCAGCCAAACCCCGGGACAGCGCACAGATACGCAGTATTTT; CDR3 protein: CASSQTPGQRTDTQYF
J gene: TRBJ2-4; V gene: TRBV20-1; D gene: .; clone size: .; CDR3 length: 14; CDR3 DNA: TGCAGTGCTAGCGAGTTCCTAGCCAAAAACATTCAGTACTTC; CDR3 protein: CSASEFLAKNIQYF
J gene: TRBJ2-7; V gene: TRBV5-8; D gene: TRBD1; clone size: many; CDR3 length: 15; CDR3 DNA: TGTGCCAGCAGCTCAACCGGGACAGGGTTCTACGAGCAGTACTTC; CDR3 protein: CASSSTGTGFYEQYF
J gene: TRBJ1-1; V gene: TRBV29-1; D gene: .; clone size: many; CDR3 length: 13; CDR3 DNA: TGCAGCGTCAGAGGGGGGAGCTACACTGAAGCTTTCTTT; CDR3 protein: CSVRGGSYTEAFF
J gene: TRBJ1-5; V gene: TRBV2; D gene: .; clone size: many; CDR3 length: 14; CDR3 DNA: TGTGCCAGCAGTGAAGGGGGGGCGCGGCAGCCCCAGCATTTT; CDR3 protein: CASSEGGARQPQHF
J gene: TRBJ2-7; V gene: TRBV6-5; D gene: .; clone size: .; CDR3 length: 19; CDR3 DNA: TGTGCCAGCAGTTACACCCTACCTTCCTTGGCCCTAGACGGCTACGAGCAGTACTTC; CDR3 protein: CASSYTLPSLALDGYEQYF
J gene: TRBJ1-5; V gene: TRBV6-1; D gene: .; clone size: many; CDR3 length: 15; CDR3 DNA: TGTGCCAGCAGACCCGGACAGCCCCTAAATCAGCCCCAGCATTTT; CDR3 protein: CASRPGQPLNQPQHF
J gene: TRBJ1-2; V gene: TRBV29-1; D gene: .; clone size: many; CDR3 length: 11; CDR3 DNA: TGCAGCGTTGTGGAGTCCTATGGCTACACCTTC; CDR3 protein: CSVVESYGYTF